This T cell receptor (beta chain) was observed in a study of blood T cell repertoires in COVID-19. Study summary: Donors in the United States, Italy and Spain gave samples during acute or convalescent COVID-19. PBMCs, B-cell-depleted T cells, or T cells were the source of the cDNA or gDNA that made up the material.

The authors' processing: Reference gene primer amplification in the assay estimated nucleated cell counts. Using immunoSEQ multiplex PCR, the repertoire was profiled, and TCRdb retains in-frame clones only, with some absent. V, J and clone size reflect that table, while D and trimming were determined from the DNA. Of 100,000 to 150,000 clones listed, 75% to 90% are singletons. J was trimmed by 7 bases and V by 4 bases; bases with no gene match: 7. Germline loops: CDR1 SGDLS, CDR2 YYNGEE. The CDR3 is 15 amino acids. The J gene is TRBJ1-6, the V gene TRBV9; 8 nucleotides agree with TRBD1. Material: peripheral blood. The sequence came from a woman in her sixties or seventies with acute or convalescent COVID-19. This chain's CDR3 is CASSPLPGGNSPLHF. CDR3 bases: TGTGCCAGCAGCCCCTTGCCAGGGGGCAATTCACCCCTCCACTTT. The full variable domain, completed using reference TRBV9 and TRBJ1-6, is DSGVTQTPKHLITATGQRVTLRCSPRSGDLSVYWYQQSLDQGLQFLIQYYNGEERAKGNILERFSAQQFPDLHSELNLSSLELGDSALYFCASSPLPGGNSPLHFGNGTRLTVT.